These T cell receptor beta chains were read from a single sample in a study of breast tumors, draining lymph nodes, adjacent tissues. TCRdb processed the multiplex PCR reads anew with MiXCR; each CDR3 protein has one entry. Altogether about 60,000 distinct CDR3 sequences are present, roughly 57% being singletons, with the ten largest covering around 19%. The sample consisted of breast tumor tissue. These receptor sequences come from a female donor with breast cancer. Some clones in this sample may be carry-over from other donors' samples. Both conserved end residues are part of each CDR3. The order of the fields is CDR3 length, J gene, V gene, clone size, D gene, CDR3 protein, CDR3 DNA. The D gene is left open where the match is weak. Clone sizes are given selectively: once, few, many, or a class where the clone is expanded.

14,TRBJ1-2,TRBV2,.,TRBD1,CASSPTGDNYGYTF,TGTGCCAGCAGCCCGACAGGGGATAACTATGGCTACACCTTC
13,TRBJ1-2,TRBV25-1,.,.,CASSRPDNYGYTF,TGTGCCAGCAGCAGGCCAGATAACTATGGCTACACCTTC
15,TRBJ1-4,TRBV20-1,.,.,CSARESGLDDEKLFF,TGCAGTGCTAGAGAAAGTGGACTCGACGATGAAAAACTGTTTTTT
16,TRBJ1-4,TRBV7-6,.,.,CAGSLGSSAANENLFF,TGTGCCGGCAGCTTAGGGTCCTCGGCAGCTAATGAAAACCTGTTTTTT
13,TRBJ2-1,TRBV19,few,.,CASRGYGVNEQFF,TGTGCCAGTAGGGGCTACGGGGTAAATGAGCAGTTCTTC
14,TRBJ2-7,TRBV6-5,.,.,CASSYGDLSYEQYF,TGTGCCAGCAGTTACGGGGACCTCTCCTACGAGCAGTACTTC
8,TRBJ2-2,TRBV7-3,.,.,CARGELFF,TGTGCCCGGGGGGAGCTGTTTTTT
15,TRBJ2-1,TRBV7-2,.,TRBD1,CASSRGQTSYNEQFF,TGTGCCAGCAGCCGGGGACAGACATCCTACAATGAGCAGTTCTTC
14,TRBJ2-1,TRBV28,few,.,CASRSSSPYNEQFF,TGTGCCAGCAGGTCGAGTAGCCCCTACAATGAGCAGTTCTTC
16,TRBJ2-3,TRBV14,.,TRBD2,CASSPTSGGPRDTQYF,TGTGCCAGCAGCCCTACTAGCGGGGGGCCTAGAGATACGCAGTATTTT
14,TRBJ1-2,TRBV11-2,.,TRBD1,CASSLERQGTGYTF,TGTGCCAGCAGCTTAGAAAGACAGGGGACGGGCTACACCTTC
15,TRBJ1-3,TRBV29-1,.,.,CSVEEAAGGGYTIYF,TGCAGCGTTGAAGAGGCGGCGGGCGGAGGCTACACCATATATTTT
11,TRBJ1-5,TRBV20-1,few,.,CSAENSETQHF,TGCAGTGCTGAAAACAGCGAGACCCAGCATTTT
15,TRBJ2-7,TRBV4-3,many,TRBD1,CASSFSGTGEYEQYF,TGCGCCAGCAGCTTCTCCGGGACAGGGGAATACGAGCAGTACTTC
17,TRBJ1-4,TRBV6-5,many,.,CASSYSILSGANEKLFF,TGTGCCAGCAGTTACTCGATATTATCGGGAGCTAATGAAAAACTGTTTTTT
14,TRBJ1-2,TRBV19,.,TRBD1,CASSAPGTGGAYTF,TGTGCCAGTAGTGCTCCCGGGACAGGGGGCGCCTACACCTTC
16,TRBJ2-1,TRBV6-6,many,TRBD2,CASRAYRTSSYNEQFF,TGTGCCAGCAGAGCTTACAGGACTAGCTCCTACAATGAGCAGTTCTTC
12,TRBJ2-7,TRBV28,many,.,CASRPPADEQYF,TGTGCCAGCAGACCCCCGGCCGACGAGCAGTACTTC
15,TRBJ2-1,TRBV12-3/TRBV12-4,many,TRBD2,CASSLVAGVWDEQFF,TGTGCCAGCAGTTTAGTTGCGGGAGTATGGGATGAGCAGTTCTTC
14,TRBJ2-5,TRBV5-1,.,.,CASRPVPGQETQYF,TGCGCCAGCAGACCAGTACCAGGGCAAGAGACCCAGTACTTC
15,TRBJ2-3,TRBV15,.,TRBD2,CATGRGTSGTDTQYF,TGTGCCACCGGGAGGGGGACTAGCGGCACAGATACGCAGTATTTT
15,TRBJ2-3,TRBV7-9,.,.,CASSPKEGSTDTQYF,TGTGCCAGCAGCCCTAAGGAGGGGAGCACAGATACGCAGTATTTT
12,TRBJ1-2,TRBV2,.,TRBD1,CASRGGQYGYTF,TGTGCCAGCAGGGGGGGACAGTATGGCTACACCTTC
17,TRBJ2-7,TRBV4-1,.,TRBD1,CASSQVLRNRGYEEQYF,TGCGCCAGCAGCCAAGTCCTTCGAAACAGGGGCTACGAAGAGCAGTACTTC
14,TRBJ2-5,TRBV28,once,TRBD2,CASVEELAGETQYF,TGTGCCAGCGTTGAGGAATTAGCGGGAGAGACCCAGTACTTC
13,TRBJ1-2,TRBV24-1,.,.,CATSDSMDSGYTF,TGTGCCACCAGTGATTCCATGGACAGCGGCTACACCTTC
13,TRBJ2-7,TRBV7-2,few,.,CASSLAPGDEQYF,TGTGCCAGCAGCTTAGCCCCGGGGGACGAGCAGTACTTC
15,TRBJ1-4,TRBV6-1,.,TRBD1,CASSETGGVREKLFF,TGTGCCAGCAGTGAAACAGGGGGCGTGAGGGAAAAACTGTTTTTT
15,TRBJ2-7,TRBV7-2,.,TRBD2,CASSLAAGGGYEQYF,TGTGCCAGCAGCTTAGCTGCGGGGGGAGGCTACGAGCAGTACTTC
13,TRBJ2-5,TRBV7-7,.,.,CASSLNGGETQYF,TGTGCTAGCAGCCTCAATGGGGGAGAGACCCAGTACTTC
13,TRBJ1-5,TRBV18,many,TRBD1,CASSPKQGQPQHF,TGTGCCAGCTCACCTAAACAGGGGCAGCCCCAGCATTTT
14,TRBJ2-1,TRBV7-6,.,TRBD1,CASSFGTDYNEQFF,TGTGCCAGCAGCTTCGGGACAGACTACAATGAGCAGTTCTTC
12,TRBJ1-2,TRBV19,many,.,CASTRWNYGYTF,TGTGCCAGTACCCGATGGAACTATGGCTACACCTTC
16,TRBJ2-2,TRBV9,many,.,CASSVVKGLNTGELFF,TGTGCCAGCAGCGTAGTCAAGGGTTTGAACACCGGGGAGCTGTTTTTT
14,TRBJ1-2,TRBV11-3,.,TRBD1,CASSLGTGEYGYTF,TGTGCCAGCAGCTTAGGGACAGGGGAATATGGCTACACCTTC
13,TRBJ2-5,TRBV29-1,once,.,CQHSGQPRETQYF,TGCCAGCATTCTGGACAGCCTCGAGAGACCCAGTACTTC
18,TRBJ2-5,TRBV11-2,once,.,CASSLTAGTNQSQETQYF,TGTGCCAGCAGCTTAACGGCAGGGACCAACCAGTCCCAAGAGACCCAGTACTTC
20,TRBJ2-5,TRBV3-1,.,.,CASSPYSTDTHQTSSETQYF,TGTGCCAGCAGCCCCTACAGTACAGATACGCACCAAACTAGCAGTGAGACCCAGTACTTC
15,TRBJ1-2,TRBV4-1,many,.,CASSQEGRGGDGYTF,TGCGCCAGCAGCCAAGAGGGCAGGGGCGGTGATGGCTACACCTTC
11,TRBJ2-1,TRBV11-2,.,.,CASSPSDEQFF,TGTGCCAGCAGCCCATCTGATGAGCAGTTCTTC
16,TRBJ1-2,TRBV5-6,many,.,CASSFGDPGGRRGYTF,TGTGCCAGCAGCTTCGGGGATCCCGGGGGGCGACGTGGCTACACCTTC
12,TRBJ1-2,TRBV7-9,.,.,CASSPLEYGYTF,TGTGCCAGCAGCCCTTTGGAGTATGGCTACACCTTC
14,TRBJ2-7,TRBV9,few,.,CASSRQAGTYEQYF,TGTGCCAGCAGCCGACAGGCAGGGACCTACGAGCAGTACTTC
17,TRBJ2-7,TRBV6-2/TRBV6-3,.,TRBD2,CASSLLAGGDTSYEQYF,TGTGCCAGCAGTCTCCTAGCGGGAGGCGACACTTCCTACGAGCAGTACTTC
13,TRBJ2-5,TRBV11-2,.,.,CASSGSRGETQYF,TGTGCCAGCAGCGGTAGCAGGGGTGAGACCCAGTACTTC
14,TRBJ2-7,TRBV7-8,many,TRBD2,CASSNSGRDYEQYF,TGTGCCAGCAGCAATAGCGGGAGGGACTACGAGCAGTACTTC
15,TRBJ1-6,TRBV6-5,.,.,CASRYSQGDGSPLHF,TGTGCCAGCAGATACTCACAAGGAGACGGTTCACCCCTCCACTTT
15,TRBJ2-1,TRBV29-1,.,TRBD1,CSVVYYLGGGNEQFF,TGCAGCGTTGTTTACTACTTAGGGGGCGGCAATGAGCAGTTCTTC
15,TRBJ2-1,TRBV2,once,TRBD1,CASSERQGAVNEQFF,TGTGCCAGCAGTGAACGGCAGGGGGCGGTCAATGAGCAGTTCTTC
15,TRBJ1-2,TRBV15,.,.,CATSRSQLTGYGYTF,TGTGCCACCAGCAGGTCTCAACTAACGGGCTATGGCTACACCTTC
12,TRBJ1-2,TRBV28,.,.,CASSPGDYGYTF,TGTGCCAGCAGCCCAGGGGACTATGGCTACACCTTC
15,TRBJ2-5,TRBV24-1,.,TRBD2,CATSDLQGGKETQYF,TGTGCCACCAGTGATTTGCAGGGAGGGAAAGAGACCCAGTACTTC
12,TRBJ2-7,TRBV14,many,.,CASSLAWYEQYF,TGTGCCAGCAGCCTCGCTTGGTACGAGCAGTACTTC
14,TRBJ2-1,TRBV2,.,.,CASSGRGGGSEQFF,TGTGCCAGTAGTGGTAGGGGGGGAGGGAGTGAGCAGTTCTTC